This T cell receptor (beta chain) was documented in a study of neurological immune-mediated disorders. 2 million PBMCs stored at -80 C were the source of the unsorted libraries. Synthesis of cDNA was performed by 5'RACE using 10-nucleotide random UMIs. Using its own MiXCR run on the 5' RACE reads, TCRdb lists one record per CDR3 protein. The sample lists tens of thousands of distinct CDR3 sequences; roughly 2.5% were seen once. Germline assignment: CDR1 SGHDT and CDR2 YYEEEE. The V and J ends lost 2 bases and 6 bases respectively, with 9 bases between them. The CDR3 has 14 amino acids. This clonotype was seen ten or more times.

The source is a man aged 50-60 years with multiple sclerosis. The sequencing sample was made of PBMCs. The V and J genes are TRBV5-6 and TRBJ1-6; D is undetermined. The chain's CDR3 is CASSFVGFNSPLHF. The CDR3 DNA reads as TGTGCCAGCAGCTTTGTTGGGTTTAATTCACCCCTCCACTTT.